These 24 T cell receptor beta chains were sequenced from one sample in a study of blood T cell repertoires in COVID-19. Assay used: immunoSEQ multiplex PCR; TCRdb lists only in-frame clones, some missing. Among about 160,000 clones listed, roughly four fifths were seen once. Material for sequencing was peripheral blood. Receptors were obtained from a man aged 55 to 69 with active or convalescent COVID-19.

This sequence joins TRBV28 and TRBJ1-4; D remains ambiguous. Germline CDR1 reads MDHEN; CDR2 reads SYDVKM. Trimming cost V 8 bases and J 10 bases, with 20 bases left between them. This CDR3 has 14 residues. The CDR3 loop is CASRQQRPIGKLFF. In DNA, the CDR3 is TGTGCCAGCCGACAACAACGGCCGATCGGAAAACTGTTTTTT.

CDR3 in DNA: TGTGCCAGCAGTGCCGGGAAAGGTGGGGCCAACGTCCTGACTTTC. Translation: CASSAGKGGANVLTF. The chain couples TRBV25-1 to TRBJ2-6; maybe TRBD2 (5 bases). This CDR3 is built from 15 residues. Trimming removed 4 bases from V and 3 bases from J, with 10 bases in between. CDR1 MGHDK and CDR2 SYGVNS come from the germline V gene.

The chain is built from TRBV9 and TRBJ2-1; D gene unclear. Trimming took off 0 bases at V and 8 bases at J, with 12 bases between the two ends. The CDR3 sequence is 14 residues long. Germline V gene lookup returns CDR1 SGDLS and CDR2 YYNGEE. The CDR3, as DNA: TGTGCCAGCAGCGTAGCGCCCGGGTTCGATGAGCAGTTCTTC. Its translation: CASSVAPGFDEQFF.

This rearrangement joins TRBV18 to TRBJ1-1; TRBD1 matches at 7 bases. The CDR3 is 14 amino acids. From germline, CDR1 is KGHSH and CDR2 LQKENI. J was trimmed by 4 bases and V by 1 base; bases with no gene match: 3. CDR3 in DNA: TGTGCCAGCTCACCACAGGGGGCTAGCACTGAAGCTTTCTTT. This translates into CASSPQGASTEAFF.

The chain recombines TRBV6-1 with TRBJ1-2; D is unclear. CDR1 is MNHNS and CDR2 is SASEGT in the germline V gene. The CDR3 spans 14 residues. Trimming left V 1 base short and J 0 bases short, with 6 bases between. CDR3 region: CASSEGTANYGYTF. Here the CDR3 DNA reads TGTGCCAGCAGTGAAGGTACAGCTAACTATGGCTACACCTTC.

This clone was recorded a few times. The chain is built from TRBV5-1 and TRBJ2-3, with 10 bases lining up with TRBD2. In germline, CDR1 is SGHRS, CDR2 YFSETQ. Trimming cost V 0 bases and J 6 bases; bases outside gene matches: 4. The CDR3 has 15 residues. Here the CDR3 reads CASSLGASGGDTQYF. For the CDR3, the DNA is TGCGCCAGCAGCTTGGGGGCTAGCGGGGGCGATACGCAGTATTTT.

The rearrangement joins TRBV6-5 to TRBJ2-1; 7 nucleotides agree with TRBD1. V lost 6 bases and J lost 0; bases outside the gene matches: 5. This CDR3 contains 15 residues. Germline values: CDR1 MNHEY, CDR2 SVGAGI. As DNA, the CDR3 is TGTGCCAGCAGCGTGACAGGGAGCTCCTACAATGAGCAGTTCTTC. The encoded protein is CASSVTGSSYNEQFF.

V gene TRBV11-2 combines with J gene TRBJ1-1, with D possibly being TRBD1 (5 bases). The CDR3 runs to 14 residues. The germline V gene has CDR1 SGHAT and CDR2 FQNNGV. V lost 1 base to trimming and J lost 1 base, with 7 bases between them. The CDR3 sequence is CASSLGQGNTEAFF. The CDR3 DNA reads TGTGCCAGCAGCTTAGGGCAGGGGAACACTGAAGCTTTCTTT. The whole variable domain, remainder taken from reference TRBV11-2 and TRBJ1-1, is EAGVAQSPRYKIIEKRQSVAFWCNPISGHATLYWYQQILGQGPKLLIQFQNNGVVDDSQLPKDRFSAERLKGVDSTLKIQPAKLEDSAVYLCASSLGQGNTEAFFGQGTRLTVV.

The J gene is TRBJ2-5, the V gene TRBV3-1 (or the pseudogene TRBV3-2); D remains unclear. There are 12 residues in the CDR3. CDR1 is LGHDT, CDR2 YNNKEL, per germline (reference sequence). Trimming pared 2 bases from V and 5 bases from J, leaving 6 bases between. The DNA for the CDR3 is TGTGCCAGCAGCCAATCCCCGGAGACCCAGTACTTC. Translated, it gives CASSQSPETQYF.

CDR3 DNA: TGTGCCAGCAGCCGGAAGCGGGGAGCTAGCACAGATACGCAGTATTTT. Translated: CASSRKRGASTDTQYF. V is TRBV5-8 and J is TRBJ2-3; 7 nucleotides align to TRBD2. Trimming removed 4 bases from V and 0 bases from J; junction bases left unmatched: 8. The CDR3 runs 16 residues. The V gene's germline CDR1 is SGHTS and CDR2 YDEGEE.

The chain links TRBV7-9 to TRBJ1-1, with D maybe TRBD1 (6 bases). This CDR3 contains 17 residues. Trimming shortened V by 5 bases and J by 0 bases, and 19 bases separated the two germline ends. The germline V gene encodes CDR1 SEHNR and CDR2 FQNEAQ (reference sequence). The CDR3 protein is CASSPEGGVGVNTEAFF. DNA of the CDR3: TGTGCCAGCAGCCCCGAGGGGGGGGTTGGTGTGAACACTGAAGCTTTCTTT.

The chain combines TRBV29-1 with TRBJ1-1; D unresolved. This CDR3 region has 11 residues. The V and J ends lost 6 bases and 4 bases respectively, with 9 bases between them. From germline, CDR1 is SQVTM and CDR2 ANQGSEA. CDR3 loop: CSVDRGTEAFF. In DNA form, the CDR3 reads TGCAGCGTGGATAGAGGCACTGAAGCTTTCTTT.

This clone was observed a few times. The CDR3 DNA sequence: TGTGCCAGCAGCCAGACGGGGGGCAACTATGGCTACACCTTC. Translating gives CASSQTGGNYGYTF. The chain links TRBV5-5 to TRBJ1-2; perhaps TRBD1 as D (6 bases). The V gene lost 4 bases and the J gene lost 2 bases, with 12 bases spanning the gap. This CDR3 region has 14 residues. Germline assignment: CDR1 SGHKS and CDR2 YYEKEE (reference sequence).

The chain is built from TRBV29-1 and TRBJ2-5; D possibly corresponds to TRBD2 (5 bases). V was shortened by 6 bases and J by 5 bases, with 13 bases between the two germline ends. The CDR3 is 12 amino acids. Germline CDR1 SQVTM, CDR2 ANQGSEA. The CDR3 bases are TGCAGCGTCAACACGGGCGGGGAGACCCAGTACTTC. This codes for CSVNTGGETQYF.

This clone showed up just once. This chain joins TRBV6-5 and TRBJ2-3; tentatively, D is TRBD2 (5 bases). Germline CDR1 and CDR2: MNHEY and SVGAGI. V was pared by 2 bases and J by 0 bases, with 9 bases between. The CDR3 is 15 residues long. The chain's CDR3 is CASSYGWESTDTQYF. For the CDR3, the DNA is TGTGCCAGCAGTTACGGGTGGGAGAGCACAGATACGCAGTATTTT.

J is TRBJ1-6 and V is TRBV5-1; D ambiguous. This CDR3 is 14 amino acids long. The germline CDR1 and CDR2 sequences are SGHRS and YFSETQ. V lost 3 bases and J 6 bases, leaving 10 bases between the germline ends. Here the CDR3 DNA reads TGCGCCAGCAGCTCCTGGGCGTTTAATTCACCCCTCCACTTT. Amino acid sequence: CASSSWAFNSPLHF.

The genes are TRBV7-9 and TRBJ1-4; 10 bases are shared with TRBD1. Germline values: CDR1 SEHNR, CDR2 FQNEAQ (reference sequence). J lost 5 bases, V lost 1 base, and 1 base had no gene match. The CDR3 totals 15 residues. As DNA, the CDR3 is TGTGCCAGCAGCTTAGGGGACAGGGGAAATGAAAAACTGTTTTTT. Translation: CASSLGDRGNEKLFF. The entire variable domain, with the rest obtained from reference TRBV7-9 and TRBJ1-4, is as follows: DTGVSQNPRHKITKRGQNVTFRCDPISEHNRLYWYRQTLGQGPEFLTYFQNEAQLEKSRLLSDRFSAERPKGSFSTLEIQRTEQGDSAMYLCASSLGDRGNEKLFFGSGTQLSVL.

This chain links TRBV19 with TRBJ1-2; 9 nucleotides align to TRBD1. With 4 bases clipped from V and 4 bases from J, the junction kept 1 base outside the gene matches. CDR3 length: 13 residues. The V gene's germline CDR1 is LNHDA and CDR2 SQIVND (reference sequence). The CDR3 coding sequence is TGTGCCAGTAGTAAGGGACAGGGCTATGGCTACACCTTC. It translates to CASSKGQGYGYTF.

The table lists this clone with a count of one. The chain carries TRBV19 and TRBJ1-5, with D maybe TRBD1 (5 bases). V was cut by 3 bases and J by 5 bases, with 8 bases left in between. The CDR3 contains 13 residues. Germline V CDR1 and CDR2: LNHDA, SQIVND (reference sequence). The CDR3 protein is CASSMGPYQPQHF. The CDR3 DNA sequence: TGTGCCAGTAGTATGGGGCCTTATCAGCCCCAGCATTTT.

The chain joins TRBV5-1 to TRBJ1-6; TRBD1 is a possible D gene (6 bases). Germline CDR1 and CDR2: SGHRS and YFSETQ. V dropped 6 bases and J dropped 6 bases, with 10 bases sitting between them. This CDR3 contains 13 residues. CDR3 nucleotide sequence: TGCGCCAGCACCGAGGACAGTAATTCACCCCTCCACTTT. It specifies CASTEDSNSPLHF.

The gene calls are TRBV5-1 and TRBJ1-1; D unresolved. The CDR3 runs to 16 residues. Deletions cut 3 bases from V and 3 bases from J, with 18 bases between. Germline assignment: CDR1 SGHRS and CDR2 YFSETQ. CDR3 in DNA: TGCGCCAGCAGCTCGGGGTCTACGAGCCGCGACACTGAAGCTTTCTTT. This sequence encodes CASSSGSTSRDTEAFF. The full variable domain, in which reference TRBV5-1 and TRBJ1-1 provide the parts outside the CDR3, is KAGVTQTPRYLIKTRGQQVTLSCSPISGHRSVSWYQQTPGQGLQFLFEYFSETQRNKGNFPGRFSGRQFSNSRSEMNVSTLELGDSALYLCASSSGSTSRDTEAFFGQGTRLTVV.

The CDR3 coding sequence is TGTGCCAGCAGGGCACATTTGGGGGGTGAGGCTGAAGCTTTCTTT. Its translation: CASRAHLGGEAEAFF. The chain carries TRBV28 and TRBJ1-1; TRBD1 might be the D (5 bases). This CDR3 spans 15 amino acids. The germline V and J ends were trimmed by 6 bases and 6 bases, with 20 bases remaining between them. Looked up from germline, CDR1 is MDHEN and CDR2 is SYDVKM.

This rearrangement joins TRBV5-1 to TRBJ1-4; 9 nucleotides agree with TRBD1. Germline CDR1 SGHRS, CDR2 YFSETQ. The CDR3 covers 15 residues. The J segment lost 8 bases and the V segment lost 4 bases, leaving 9 bases of the junction unmatched. CDR3 coding DNA: TGCGCCAGCAGCAAAGGGGGGGACAGGGAAGAAAAACTGTTTTTT. Residues: CASSKGGDREEKLFF. Full variable domain (outside the CDR3, taken from reference TRBV5-1 and TRBJ1-4): KAGVTQTPRYLIKTRGQQVTLSCSPISGHRSVSWYQQTPGQGLQFLFEYFSETQRNKGNFPGRFSGRQFSNSRSEMNVSTLELGDSALYLCASSKGGDREEKLFFGSGTQLSVL.

This clone was seen a single time. The CDR3 spells CASSLQENQPQHF. The CDR3 DNA follows: TGTGCCAGCAGCCTACAGGAAAATCAGCCCCAGCATTTT. The genes are TRBV7-9 and TRBJ1-5; a weak D match, TRBD1 (5 bases). With 5 bases removed from V and 4 bases from J, the gap between germline ends came to 9 bases. Germline CDR1 and CDR2: SEHNR and FQNEAQ (reference sequence). The CDR3 has 13 residues.